This TCR beta chain stems from a study of T cell responses to AZD1222 COVID-19 vaccine. Clones were sequenced by immunoSEQ multiplex PCR, and TCRdb holds only the in-frame ones, with some missing. The sample gives around 200,000 clones, around 90% of which show up once; 0.49% is in the top ten. Germline V gives CDR1 LGHNA, CDR2 YNFKEQ. The CDR3 spans 16 residues. Unmatched junction bases numbered 9, after V lost 1 base and J lost 6 bases. This sequence joins TRBV4-2 and TRBJ2-3; TRBD1 matches at 8 bases. The receptor comes from an adult in good health. Here the sequenced sample was peripheral blood, taken on day 0 of AZD1222 vaccination. Written as DNA, the CDR3 is TGTGCCAGCAGCCAAGTGGGACAGGCTAAGGGGGATACGCAGTATTTT. Its translation is CASSQVGQAKGDTQYF.